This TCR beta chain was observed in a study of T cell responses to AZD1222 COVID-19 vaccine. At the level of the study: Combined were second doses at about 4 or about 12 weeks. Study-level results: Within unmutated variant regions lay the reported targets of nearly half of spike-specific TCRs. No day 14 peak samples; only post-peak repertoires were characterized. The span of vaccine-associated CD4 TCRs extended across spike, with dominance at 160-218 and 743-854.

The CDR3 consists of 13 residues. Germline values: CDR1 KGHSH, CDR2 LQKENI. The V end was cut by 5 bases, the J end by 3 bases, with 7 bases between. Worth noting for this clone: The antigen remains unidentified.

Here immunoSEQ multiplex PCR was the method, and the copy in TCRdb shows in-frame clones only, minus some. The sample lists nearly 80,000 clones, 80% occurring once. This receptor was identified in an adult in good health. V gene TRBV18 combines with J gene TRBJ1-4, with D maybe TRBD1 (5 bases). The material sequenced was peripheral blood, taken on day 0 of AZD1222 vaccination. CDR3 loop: CASSRGANEKLFF. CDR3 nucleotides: TGTGCCAGCTCAAGGGGCGCTAATGAAAAACTGTTTTTT.